This T cell receptor (beta chain) was captured in a study of blood T cell repertoires in COVID-19. Across the whole study: Both acute and convalescent COVID-19 samples were obtained from the United States, Italy and Spain. T cells, B-cell-depleted T cells, or PBMCs supplied cDNA or gDNA.

Original data processing: Counts of nucleated cells, estimated from reference gene primer amplification, were obtained. Libraries were prepared by immunoSEQ multiplex PCR; TCRdb keeps only in-frame clonotypes and omits some of them. The V and J calls and clone size are taken from that table; D and trimming were inferred from the DNA. The table has some 150,000 clones, 87% seen once. The sample holds one count of this clone. The CDR3 extends over 16 amino acids. V shed 5 bases and J shed 0 bases, with 15 bases lying between them. CDR1 is MDHEN, CDR2 SYDVKM, per germline. This TCR was recovered from a woman aged 60 to 75 who had recovered from COVID-19. The specimen was peripheral blood. The V gene is TRBV28, the J gene TRBJ2-3; a possible D gene is TRBD2 (5 bases). The DNA for the CDR3 is TGTGCCAGCAGTCCCCAGACTAAAGCGAGCACAGATACGCAGTATTTT. It specifies CASSPQTKASTDTQYF.